These T cell receptor beta chains were read from a single sample in a study of patients and donors after allogeneic stem cell transplantation. In TCRdb, the RT-PCR reads were re-called with MiXCR into one record per CDR3 protein. There are approximately 220,000 distinct CDR3 sequences in the sample; around 41% occur only once, and 11% lies in the top ten. The source material was blood, either unsorted or a sorted T cell fraction (not recorded which). The receptors stem from a human donor who was either an allogeneic HSCT recipient or a stem cell or donor lymphocyte infusion donor (not recorded which). It is not recorded whose cells these are; they may come from a transplant donor. Each CDR3 is given with its conserved first and last residue. The order of the fields is CDR3 length, V gene, J gene, clone size, D gene, CDR3 protein, CDR3 DNA. D genes are given only for firm matches. A row's size may be missing; if present it is once, few, many or a size class.

19	TRBV5-1	TRBJ1-3	NA	NA	CASSLGFATRGATGNTIYF	TGCGCCAGCAGCTTGGGGTTTGCGACGCGGGGCGCGACTGGAAACACCATATATTTT
14	TRBV27	TRBJ2-1	many	NA	CASGFADRVNEQFF	TGTGCCAGCGGTTTCGCGGACAGAGTGAATGAGCAGTTCTTC
12	TRBV7-9	TRBJ1-4	few	NA	CATGTPWEKLFF	TGTGCCACCGGGACCCCCTGGGAAAAACTGTTTTTT
14	TRBV27	TRBJ1-4	NA	TRBD1	CASSFLGQDEKLFF	TGTGCCAGCAGTTTTCTGGGACAGGATGAAAAACTGTTTTTT
14	TRBV12-3/TRBV12-4	TRBJ1-1	NA	NA	CASSWRGTNTEAFF	TGTGCCAGCAGTTGGCGAGGGACTAACACTGAAGCTTTCTTT
16	TRBV10-3	TRBJ2-3	NA	TRBD2	CAISETVAGGLSRPYF	TGTGCCATCAGTGAGACGGTGGCGGGGGGACTATCACGCCCGTATTTT
16	TRBV24-1	TRBJ2-3	NA	NA	CATSDLSTGGTDTQYF	TGTGCCACCAGTGACCTCTCGACGGGGGGCACAGATACGCAGTATTTT
15	TRBV4-2	TRBJ1-2	NA	NA	CASSQGTAENYGYTF	TGTGCCAGCAGCCAAGGAACGGCAGAAAACTATGGCTACACCTTC
10	TRBV20-1	TRBJ2-7	few	NA	CSASLYEQYF	TGCAGTGCTAGCCTCTACGAGCAGTACTTC
16	TRBV12-3/TRBV12-4	TRBJ1-2	NA	TRBD1	CASSFSDRGYGYGYTF	TGTGCCAGCAGTTTCAGCGACAGGGGATACGGCTATGGCTACACCTTC
15	TRBV25-1	TRBJ2-3	NA	NA	CASSEYLQGLGTQYF	TGTGCCAGCAGTGAATATCTACAGGGTTTGGGTACGCAGTATTTT
16	TRBV7-2	TRBJ2-5	few	TRBD2	CASRVWGLAGKETQYF	TGTGCCAGCAGGGTCTGGGGACTAGCGGGGAAAGAGACCCAGTACTTC
9	TRBV29-1	TRBJ1-1	few	NA	CSVETEAFF	TGCAGCGTTGAAACTGAAGCTTTCTTT
17	TRBV12-3/TRBV12-4	TRBJ1-1	NA	NA	CASSFGAGDPSITEAFF	NA
14	TRBV5-5	TRBJ1-4	NA	NA	CASSSYNRLEKLFF	TGTGCCAGCAGCTCGTATAACAGGTTGGAAAAACTGTTTTTT
15	TRBV20-1	TRBJ1-6	NA	NA	CSATLGGAHNSPLHF	TGCAGTGCTACCCTGGGGGGCGCGCATAATTCACCCCTCCACTTT